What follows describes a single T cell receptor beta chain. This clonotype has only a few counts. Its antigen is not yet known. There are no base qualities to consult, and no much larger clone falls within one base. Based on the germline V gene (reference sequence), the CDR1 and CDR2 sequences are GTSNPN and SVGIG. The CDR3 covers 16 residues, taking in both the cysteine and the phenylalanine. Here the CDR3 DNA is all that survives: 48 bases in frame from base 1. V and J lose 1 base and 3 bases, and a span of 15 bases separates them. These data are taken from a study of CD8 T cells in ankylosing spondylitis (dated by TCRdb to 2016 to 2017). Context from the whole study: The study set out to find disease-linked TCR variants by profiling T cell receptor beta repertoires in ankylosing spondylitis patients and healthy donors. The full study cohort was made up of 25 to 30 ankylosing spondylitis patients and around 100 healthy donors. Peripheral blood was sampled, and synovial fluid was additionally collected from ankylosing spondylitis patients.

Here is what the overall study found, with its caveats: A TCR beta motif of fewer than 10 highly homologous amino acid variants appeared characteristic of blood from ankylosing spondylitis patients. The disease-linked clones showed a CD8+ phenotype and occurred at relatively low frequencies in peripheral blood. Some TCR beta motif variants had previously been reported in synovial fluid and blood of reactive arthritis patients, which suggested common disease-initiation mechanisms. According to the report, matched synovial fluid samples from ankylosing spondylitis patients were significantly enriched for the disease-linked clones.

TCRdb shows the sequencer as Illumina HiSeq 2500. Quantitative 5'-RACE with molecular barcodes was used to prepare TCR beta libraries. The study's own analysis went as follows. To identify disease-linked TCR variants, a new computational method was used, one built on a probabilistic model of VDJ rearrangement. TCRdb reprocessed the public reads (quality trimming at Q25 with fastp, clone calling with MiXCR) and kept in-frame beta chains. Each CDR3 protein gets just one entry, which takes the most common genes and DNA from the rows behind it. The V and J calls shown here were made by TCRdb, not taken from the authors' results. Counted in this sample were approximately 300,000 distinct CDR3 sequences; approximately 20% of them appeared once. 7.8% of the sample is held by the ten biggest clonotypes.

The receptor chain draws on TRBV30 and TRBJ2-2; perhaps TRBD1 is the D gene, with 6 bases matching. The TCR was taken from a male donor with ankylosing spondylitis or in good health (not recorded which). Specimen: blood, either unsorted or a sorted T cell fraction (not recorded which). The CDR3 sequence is CAWSEAGAPYTGELFF. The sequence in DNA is TGTGCCTGGAGTGAGGCAGGGGCTCCTTACACCGGGGAGCTGTTTTTT.